A single sample gave rise to the 18 T cell receptor beta chains below, sequenced in a study of control samples from healthy donors and cancer patients. Some clones are missing from TCRdb's copy, which holds only in-frame ones; the method was immunoSEQ multiplex PCR. The sample includes some 200,000 clones, 90% to 95% of them seen just once. Material for sequencing was blood. The receptors derive from a woman in her 30s in good health.

This sequence joins TRBV25-1 and TRBJ2-2; 8 bases fit TRBD1. Trimming took 4 bases from V and 4 from J; bases not matched to a gene: 5. This CDR3 comprises 15 residues. Germline assignment: CDR1 MGHDK and CDR2 SYGVNS. CDR3 region: CASSVTGAPTGELFF. The CDR3 DNA reads as TGTGCCAGCAGTGTGACAGGGGCACCCACCGGGGAGCTGTTTTTT.

The V and J genes are TRBV10-3 and TRBJ1-2; TRBD1 matches 7 bases. This CDR3 has 15 residues. Germline V CDR1 and CDR2: ENHRY, SYGVKD. V shed 0 bases, J shed 0 bases, and the junction held 1 base outside the gene matches. The chain's CDR3 is CAISESGTANYGYTF. CDR3 nucleotides: TGTGCCATCAGTGAGTCTGGGACAGCTAACTATGGCTACACCTTC.

The V call is TRBV12-3 or TRBV12-4, the J call TRBJ1-4; D ambiguous. CDR3 length: 12 amino acids. V shed 5 bases and J shed 8 bases, with 9 bases lying between them. CDR3 loop: CASSPRREKLFF. In DNA, the CDR3 is TGTGCCAGCAGTCCGCGTCGGGAAAAACTGTTTTTT.

The gene calls are TRBV7-9 and TRBJ2-3, with D tentatively TRBD1 (5 bases). The CDR3 consists of 12 residues. V shed 6 bases and J shed 6 bases, with 10 bases lying between them. CDR1 is SEHNR, CDR2 FQNEAQ, per germline (reference sequence). CDR3 in amino acids: CASSSGSDTQYF. CDR3 coding DNA: TGTGCCAGCAGTTCAGGGTCGGATACGCAGTATTTT.

This chain joins TRBV28 and TRBJ2-3, with 9 bases fitting TRBD2. The ends lost 2 bases at V and 5 bases at J; junction bases unmatched: 11. This CDR3 has 17 residues. CDR1 is MDHEN and CDR2 is SYDVKM in the germline V gene. CDR3: CASSLPPAGGPEDTQYF. The CDR3 coding sequence is TGTGCCAGCAGTTTACCCCCTGCGGGAGGGCCGGAAGATACGCAGTATTTT.

This chain uses TRBV7-9 with TRBJ2-3, with 12 positions matching TRBD2. V lost 2 bases, J lost 8 bases, and 8 bases stayed unmatched. This CDR3 comprises 16 residues. CDR1 and CDR2 (germline): SEHNR, FQNEAQ (reference sequence). The CDR3 spells CASSLIPSGGAGTQYF. The CDR3 DNA reads TGTGCCAGCAGCTTAATCCCTAGCGGGGGGGCAGGTACGCAGTATTTT.

The chain employs TRBV28 and TRBJ1-4; D gene ambiguous. CDR1 and CDR2 (germline): MDHEN, SYDVKM. Trimming cost V 5 bases and J 5 bases, with 3 bases left between them. The CDR3 contains 11 residues. This chain's CDR3 is CASSQNEKLFF. Written as DNA, the CDR3 is TGTGCCAGCAGTCAGAATGAAAAACTGTTTTTT. The whole variable domain, remainder taken from reference TRBV28 and TRBJ1-4, is DVKVTQSSRYLVKRTGEKVFLECVQDMDHENMFWYRQDPGLGLRLIYFSYDVKMKEKGDIPEGYSVSREKKERFSLILESASTNQTSMYLCASSQNEKLFFGSGTQLSVL.

This clone appeared a single time. The chain is built from TRBV6-1 and TRBJ2-3, with 10 bases that match TRBD1. The germline V gene encodes CDR1 MNHNS and CDR2 SASEGT. The length of the CDR3 is 15 residues. The junction had 6 bases not matched to a gene; V was cut back by 3 bases and J by 6 bases. The CDR3 here is CASSDRDRGRDTQYF. The CDR3 DNA sequence: TGTGCCAGCAGTGACCGGGACAGGGGACGGGATACGCAGTATTTT.

The rearrangement links TRBV6-1 to TRBJ1-2, with D hard to call. This CDR3 region has 12 residues. CDR1 and CDR2 (germline): MNHNS, SASEGT. With 2 bases removed from V and 4 bases from J, the gap between germline ends came to 5 bases. CDR3 coding DNA: TGTGCCAGCAGTGAACCCGCCTATGGCTACACCTTC. It yields the protein CASSEPAYGYTF.

The chain uses TRBV5-6 and TRBJ1-5; D gene uncertain. Trimming left V 2 bases short and J 2 bases short, with 8 bases between. Looked up from germline, CDR1 is SGHDT and CDR2 is YYEEEE. This CDR3 has 14 residues. This CDR3 reads CASSFRTGNQPQHF. The CDR3 DNA follows: TGTGCCAGCAGCTTTAGGACGGGCAATCAGCCCCAGCATTTT. The full variable domain, its missing parts supplied by reference TRBV5-6 and TRBJ1-5, is DAGVTQSPTHLIKTRGQQVTLRCSPKSGHDTVSWYQQALGQGPQFIFQYYEEEERQRGNFPDRFSGHQFPNYSSELNVNALLLGDSALYLCASSFRTGNQPQHFGDGTRLSIL.

This clone was observed many times. In DNA, the CDR3 is TGTGCCAGTAGTAAACAGGGGGGGTTTGGCTACACCTTC. Protein sequence: CASSKQGGFGYTF. The chain carries TRBV19 and TRBJ1-2; TRBD1 agrees at 8 bases. J was trimmed by 7 bases and V by 4 bases; bases with no gene match: 5. The germline V gene has CDR1 LNHDA and CDR2 SQIVND (reference sequence). The CDR3 totals 13 residues.

The rearrangement links TRBV11-1 to TRBJ2-1; no firm D call. V gave up 3 bases and J gave up 3 bases, with 0 bases separating them. Looked up from germline, CDR1 is SGHAT and CDR2 is FQDESV (reference sequence). The CDR3 covers 11 residues. This chain's CDR3 is CASSFYNEQFF. The DNA of the CDR3 is TGTGCCAGCAGCTTCTACAATGAGCAGTTCTTC.

This sequence joins TRBV10-3 and TRBJ2-3; TRBD2 agrees at 11 bases. Germline V CDR1 and CDR2: ENHRY, SYGVKD. This CDR3 is 16 amino acids long. V was clipped by 2 bases and J by 5 bases; unmatched bases: 6. The CDR3 loop is CAISEDTSGGGDTQYF. CDR3 in DNA: TGTGCCATCAGTGAGGACACTAGCGGGGGTGGAGATACGCAGTATTTT.

CDR3 nucleotides: TGTGCCAGCAGTGATCGCGTTAGCGGGGGGGGTGAGCAGTTCTTC. Its protein is CASSDRVSGGGEQFF. V and J are TRBV6-1 and TRBJ2-1; TRBD2 aligns across 11 bases. The CDR3 is 15 residues long. Germline values: CDR1 MNHNS, CDR2 SASEGT. The V and J ends lost 3 bases and 9 bases, in that order; junction bases with no gene match: 7.

This chain joins TRBV30 and TRBJ1-5; 7 bases map to TRBD1. CDR1 GTSNPN and CDR2 SVGIG come from the germline V gene (reference sequence). There are 14 residues in the CDR3. The V gene end was trimmed by 5 bases and the J gene end by 0 bases; junction bases not matched to a gene: 4. The CDR3 loop is CAWQGTASNQPQHF. The CDR3 coding sequence is TGTGCCTGGCAAGGGACAGCTAGCAATCAGCCCCAGCATTTT.

This chain uses TRBV7-3 with TRBJ2-3; the match to TRBD2 covers 12 bases. V shed 5 bases and J 4 bases; nucleotides not matched to a gene: 7. The CDR3 spans 16 residues. Germline lookup yields CDR1 SGHTA and CDR2 FQGTGA. CDR3 sequence (DNA): TGTGCCAGCAGCCCCCCTAGCGGGGGGGCGGCAGATACGCAGTATTTT. Amino acid sequence: CASSPPSGGAADTQYF.

This chain connects TRBV28 to TRBJ1-2; D possibly corresponds to TRBD1 (6 bases). The V end lost 4 bases, the J end lost 1 base, and 7 bases lay between the germline ends. Looked up from germline, CDR1 is MDHEN and CDR2 is SYDVKM. The CDR3 covers 13 residues. Here the CDR3 reads CASSWTDNYGYTF. The CDR3 DNA follows: TGTGCCAGCAGTTGGACAGATAACTATGGCTACACCTTC.

J is TRBJ2-5 and V is TRBV27, with TRBD1 matching over 8 bases. There are 13 residues in the CDR3. V trimming: 7 bases; J trimming: 3 bases; junction bases outside the gene matches: 4. CDR1 MNHEY and CDR2 SMNVEV come from the germline V gene (reference sequence). In DNA form, the CDR3 reads TGTGCCAGCACAGGGGGCGCCGAAGAGACCCAGTACTTC. This gives the protein CASTGGAEETQYF.